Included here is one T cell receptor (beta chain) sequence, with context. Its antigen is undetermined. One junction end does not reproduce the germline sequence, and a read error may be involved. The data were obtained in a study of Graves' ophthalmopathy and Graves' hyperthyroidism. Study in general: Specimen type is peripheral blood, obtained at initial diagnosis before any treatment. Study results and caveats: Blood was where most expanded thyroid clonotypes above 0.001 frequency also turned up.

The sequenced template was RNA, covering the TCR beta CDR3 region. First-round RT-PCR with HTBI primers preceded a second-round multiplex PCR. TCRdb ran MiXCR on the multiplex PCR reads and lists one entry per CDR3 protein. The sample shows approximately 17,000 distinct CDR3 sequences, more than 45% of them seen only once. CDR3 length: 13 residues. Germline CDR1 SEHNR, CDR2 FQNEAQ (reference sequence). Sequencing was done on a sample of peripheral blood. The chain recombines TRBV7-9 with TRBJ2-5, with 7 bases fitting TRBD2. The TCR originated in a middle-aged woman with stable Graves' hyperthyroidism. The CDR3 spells CANSLSGTETQCF. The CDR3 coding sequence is TGTGCCAACAGCTTAAGCGGGACGGAGACCCAGTGCTTC.